The 28 T cell receptor beta chains reported below all come from one sample, sequenced in a study of T cell changes during pregnancy in multiple sclerosis. The data were produced by immunoSEQ multiplex PCR, yet TCRdb's version contains in-frame clones alone and is incomplete. The sample has some 49,000 clones, 90% seen once. The source was peripheral blood, collected after pregnancy. These receptors originate from a female donor in good health, enrolled as a control in a pregnancy study.

This clone was counted a few times. The chain has TRBV14 and TRBJ2-5; the D gene is possibly TRBD2 (6 bases). V was shortened by 0 bases and J by 9 bases, with 17 bases between the two germline ends. The CDR3 is made up of 15 amino acids. Per the germline V gene, CDR1 is SGHDN and CDR2 is FVKESK. CDR3 nucleotide sequence: TGTGCCAGCAGCCAAGATTGGCCTAGCGCCGGGCCCCAGTACTTC. It translates to CASSQDWPSAGPQYF.

This clone was picked up one time. J is TRBJ1-2 and V is TRBV30; TRBD1 matches 7 bases. The CDR3 is 16 amino acids. Germline loops: CDR1 GTSNPN, CDR2 SVGIG (reference sequence). Losses at the gene ends were 8 bases for V and 1 base for J; bases not matched to a gene: 16. The CDR3 loop is CAGETVPDRDNYGYTF. The CDR3, as DNA: TGTGCCGGCGAAACAGTACCTGACAGGGATAACTATGGCTACACCTTC.

This clone has a single count. This chain links TRBV27 with TRBJ2-7; D ambiguous. V lost 2 bases and J 3 bases, leaving 11 bases between the germline ends. The CDR3 spans 14 residues. The germline CDR1 and CDR2 sequences are MNHEY and SMNVEV (reference sequence). The CDR3 DNA follows: TGTGCCAGCAGTTTACAGGCCGTGAGCTACGAGCAGTACTTC. Translation: CASSLQAVSYEQYF.

The gene calls are TRBV5-5 and TRBJ1-5; D might be TRBD1 (6 bases). Germline values: CDR1 SGHKS, CDR2 YYEKEE (reference sequence). V was shortened by 3 bases and J by 0 bases, with 19 bases between the two germline ends. The CDR3 sequence is 18 residues long. The CDR3, as DNA: TGTGCCAGCAGCTACCTGACAGGTCGAGGTGGTAGCAATCAGCCCCAGCATTTT. It encodes CASSYLTGRGGSNQPQHF.

The J gene is TRBJ2-1, the V gene TRBV7-8; 7 nucleotides line up with TRBD2. The V segment lost 2 bases and the J segment 4 bases; nucleotides outside the gene matches: 8. Germline V lookup: CDR1 SGHVS, CDR2 FQNEAQ. This CDR3 region has 16 residues. In DNA form, the CDR3 reads TGTGCCAGCAGCTTATATGGCGGGGGACCTTACAATGAGCAGTTCTTC. Amino acid sequence: CASSLYGGGPYNEQFF.

This chain connects TRBV5-4 to TRBJ2-5, with D possibly matching TRBD1 (5 bases). Trimming took 4 bases from V and 1 from J, leaving 17 bases between them. The CDR3 contains 16 residues. Germline V gives CDR1 SGHNT, CDR2 YYREEE (reference sequence). This chain's CDR3 is CASSAFDLGLQETQYF. The CDR3 nucleotides read TGTGCCAGCAGCGCCTTTGACCTGGGGCTCCAAGAGACCCAGTACTTC.

The chain has TRBV18 and TRBJ1-1; D is undetermined. The V gene's germline CDR1 is KGHSH and CDR2 LQKENI. Between the trimmed V and J ends, which lost 2 bases and 1 base, there was a span of 8 bases. The CDR3 is 14 amino acids. This CDR3 is CASSPTSKNTEAFF. The CDR3 DNA follows: TGTGCCAGCTCACCAACTTCGAAGAACACTGAAGCTTTCTTT.

The count of this clone is one. This chain joins TRBV2 and TRBJ1-3; tentative D call: TRBD1 (6 bases). Trimming cost V 4 bases and J 4 bases, with 14 bases left between them. The CDR3 has 15 amino acids. The germline V gene encodes CDR1 SNHLY and CDR2 FYNNEI. The CDR3, as DNA: TGTGCCAGCAGTGCAGAGGCAGGGGTCGGAAACACCATATATTTT. Residues: CASSAEAGVGNTIYF. Together with reference TRBV2 and TRBJ1-3, the CDR3 gives the full variable domain: EPEVTQTPSHQVTQMGQEVILRCVPISNHLYFYWYRQILGQKVEFLVSFYNNEISEKSEIFDDQFSVERPDGSNFTLKIRSTKLEDSAMYFCASSAEAGVGNTIYFGEGSWLTVV.

This chain joins TRBV11-3 and TRBJ1-2; 7 nucleotides align to TRBD1. The junction had 17 bases not matched to a gene; V was cut back by 5 bases and J by 8 bases. CDR3 length: 16 amino acids. CDR1 SGHNT and CDR2 YENEEA come from the germline V gene. CDR3 amino acids: CASSPQKEGARFGYTF. CDR3 sequence (DNA): TGTGCCAGCAGCCCCCAAAAGGAGGGGGCGCGGTTCGGCTACACCTTC.

A few counts support this clone. The chain employs TRBV7-6 and TRBJ1-6; 7 bases are a match to TRBD1. The CDR3 runs 16 residues. With 3 bases clipped from V and 3 bases from J, the junction kept 5 bases outside the gene matches. The germline V gene has CDR1 SGHVS and CDR2 FNYEAQ. In nucleotides, the CDR3 is TGTGCCAGCAGCTTTTCAGGGGGTGACTATAATTCACCCCTCCACTTT. Amino acids: CASSFSGGDYNSPLHF. The full variable domain, in which reference TRBV7-6 and TRBJ1-6 provide the parts outside the CDR3, is GAGVSQSPRYKVTKRGQDVALRCDPISGHVSLYWYRQALGQGPEFLTYFNYEAQQDKSGLPNDRFSAERPEGSISTLTIQRTEQRDSAMYRCASSFSGGDYNSPLHFGNGTRLTVT.

The chain combines TRBV29-1 with TRBJ2-1; 7 bases are a match to TRBD2. Germline CDR1 SQVTM, CDR2 ANQGSEA. This CDR3 has 15 amino acids. V lost 7 bases and J lost 1; bases outside the gene matches: 10. CDR3 residues: CSAGEGVKSYNEQFF. In DNA, the CDR3 is TGCAGCGCCGGGGAGGGAGTAAAATCCTACAATGAGCAGTTCTTC.

The chain combines TRBV7-3 with TRBJ2-6; the D gene is possibly TRBD1 (6 bases). Germline-derived CDR1 and CDR2 are SGHTA and FQGTGA. The CDR3 runs to 19 residues. Trimming took 2 bases from V and 0 from J, leaving 17 bases between them. The CDR3 here is CASSLVGPDRSSGANVLTF. For the CDR3, the DNA is TGTGCCAGCAGCTTAGTAGGTCCTGACAGGAGCTCTGGGGCCAACGTCCTGACTTTC.

The chain's CDR3 is CASSLWTSGRGDEQFF. As DNA, the CDR3 is TGTGCCAGCAGTCTTTGGACTAGCGGGAGAGGGGATGAGCAGTTCTTC. This sequence joins TRBV27 and TRBJ2-1, with 13 bases identical to TRBD2. V dropped 5 bases and J dropped 8; count of bases not matched to a gene: 9. The germline gives CDR1 MNHEY, CDR2 SMNVEV (reference sequence). The CDR3 has 16 amino acids.

The V and J genes are TRBV1 and TRBJ2-7; TRBD2 is taken as the D call from the table, unchecked against the DNA. TRBV1 is deemed a pseudogene. The CDR3 has 18 amino acids. The CDR3 reads CTSSQEDLLAGGPREQYF. CDR3 coding DNA: TGCACCAGCAGCCAAGAGGACCTACTAGCGGGGGGGCCGAGAGAGCAGTACTTC.

This clone was observed many times. The chain recombines TRBV4-2 with TRBJ1-2; no clear D. This CDR3 spans 15 amino acids. CDR1 LGHNA and CDR2 YNFKEQ come from the germline V gene. V shed 0 bases and J shed 7 bases, with 15 bases lying between them. The CDR3 protein is CASSQEDIGRGGYTF. The CDR3 DNA is TGTGCCAGCAGCCAAGAAGACATCGGACGGGGTGGCTACACCTTC.

The genes are TRBV11-2 and TRBJ2-7; 9 nucleotides agree with TRBD1. After removal of 5 bases from V and 5 bases from J, the junction contained 4 bases not matched to a gene. In germline, CDR1 is SGHAT, CDR2 FQNNGV. The CDR3 runs to 13 residues. The CDR3 DNA is TGTGCCAGCAGCCGCGGGACAGGGAACGAGCAGTACTTC. The encoded protein is CASSRGTGNEQYF.

This chain joins TRBV7-6 and TRBJ2-3; 8 bases are a match to TRBD1. Germline assignment: CDR1 SGHVS and CDR2 FNYEAQ. V trimming: 3 bases; J trimming: 0 bases; junction bases outside the gene matches: 5. The CDR3 runs 16 residues. CDR3 nucleotide sequence: TGTGCCAGCAGCTTCAGACAGGGGAGGAGCACAGATACGCAGTATTTT. This gives the protein CASSFRQGRSTDTQYF.

The chain uses TRBV5-8 and TRBJ1-1; possible D gene TRBD1, 6 bases. Trimming left V 2 bases short and J 1 base short, with 18 bases between. The CDR3 is 17 amino acids. Germline V CDR1 and CDR2: SGHTS, YDEGEE. CDR3 protein: CASSFPGSRGPNTEAFF. In DNA form, the CDR3 reads TGTGCCAGCAGCTTTCCAGGGTCCAGGGGTCCGAACACTGAAGCTTTCTTT.

The chain combines TRBV15 with TRBJ2-2; D gene ambiguous. V was clipped by 5 bases and J by 0 bases, with 10 bases between them. The CDR3 has 15 amino acids. The V gene's germline CDR1 is LNHNV and CDR2 YYDKDF (reference sequence). This chain's CDR3 is CATSRSPSNTGELFF. CDR3 nucleotide sequence: TGTGCCACCAGCCGTTCCCCGTCGAACACCGGGGAGCTGTTTTTT. Looking up the rest from reference TRBV15 and TRBJ2-2 gives the full variable domain: DAMVIQNPRYQVTQFGKPVTLSCSQTLNHNVMYWYQQKSSQAPKLLFHYYDKDFNNEADTPDNFQSRRPNTSFCFLDIRSPGLGDTAMYLCATSRSPSNTGELFFGEGSRLTVL.

V and J are TRBV4-3 and TRBJ1-2; 8 bases are a match to TRBD1. Germline CDR1 LGHNA, CDR2 YSLEER. The CDR3 spans 18 residues. The J segment lost 3 bases and the V segment lost 0 bases, leaving 12 bases of the junction unmatched. The CDR3 loop reads CASSQDAVVGQGHYGYTF. CDR3 in DNA: TGCGCCAGCAGCCAAGACGCGGTCGTCGGACAGGGCCACTATGGCTACACCTTC.

CDR3 in amino acids: CASSDRGLTKNIQYF. As DNA, the CDR3 is TGTGCCAGCAGTGACAGGGGGCTAACCAAAAACATTCAGTACTTC. V and J are TRBV6-6 and TRBJ2-4, with 10 bases identical to TRBD1. From germline, CDR1 is MNHNY and CDR2 SVGAGI (reference sequence). V dropped 5 bases and J dropped 2; count of bases not matched to a gene: 3. The CDR3 is made up of 15 amino acids.

The rearrangement links TRBV5-1 to TRBJ2-7, with no clear D. Germline loops: CDR1 SGHRS, CDR2 YFSETQ. This CDR3 is 14 amino acids long. Trimming took 1 base from V and 0 from J, leaving 8 bases between them. The CDR3 protein is CASSLYSSSYEQYF. The CDR3 nucleotides read TGCGCCAGCAGCTTGTACAGCAGCTCCTACGAGCAGTACTTC.

The chain's CDR3 is CASSLRFGQGGTDTQYF. CDR3 DNA sequence: TGTGCCAGCAGCTTGCGGTTCGGACAGGGTGGGACAGATACGCAGTATTTT. The chain combines TRBV5-8 with TRBJ2-3; 8 positions match TRBD1. The CDR3 has 17 amino acids. V dropped 1 base and J dropped 3; count of bases not matched to a gene: 10. Looked up from germline, CDR1 is SGHTS and CDR2 is YDEGEE.

The chain employs TRBV6-5 and TRBJ2-3, with D tentatively TRBD1 (6 bases). V was cut by 0 bases and J by 2 bases, with 12 bases left in between. Germline V gives CDR1 MNHEY, CDR2 SVGAGI. The CDR3 runs 16 residues. CDR3 in amino acids: CASSYSPDRHTDTQYF. CDR3 in DNA: TGTGCCAGCAGTTACTCGCCGGACAGACACACAGATACGCAGTATTTT.

The chain uses TRBV10-3 and TRBJ1-5; 7 bases fit TRBD1. CDR3 length equals 17 residues. Germline trimming cut 0 bases from V and 7 bases from J; bases unmatched to any gene: 12. In germline, CDR1 is ENHRY, CDR2 SYGVKD. CDR3 amino acids: CAISESRLRGVGQPQHF. The CDR3 DNA reads as TGTGCCATCAGTGAGTCTCGCCTCAGGGGGGTAGGGCAGCCCCAGCATTTT.

This chain connects TRBV5-5 to TRBJ1-3; the D is unclear. CDR3 length: 18 residues. Trimming cost V 0 bases and J 0 bases, with 16 bases left between them. Germline CDR1 SGHKS, CDR2 YYEKEE (reference sequence). The DNA of the CDR3 is TGTGCCAGCAGCTTGGTTGGCCTCCTGGCTTTCTCTGGAAACACCATATATTTT. This codes for CASSLVGLLAFSGNTIYF. The entire variable domain, with the rest obtained from reference TRBV5-5 and TRBJ1-3, is as follows: DAGVTQSPTHLIKTRGQQVTLRCSPISGHKSVSWYQQVLGQGPQFIFQYYEKEERGRGNFPDRFSARQFPNYSSELNVNALLLGDSALYLCASSLVGLLAFSGNTIYFGEGSWLTVV.

This clone occurred once. The genes are TRBV7-9 and TRBJ2-1; tentatively, D is TRBD2 (5 bases). V lost 4 bases and J 1 base, leaving 14 bases between the germline ends. CDR1 SEHNR and CDR2 FQNEAQ come from the germline V gene (reference sequence). This CDR3 spans 16 amino acids. CDR3 in DNA: TGTGCCAGCAGCTCGAGAGACCGGGGATCCTACAATGAGCAGTTCTTC. Translating it yields CASSSRDRGSYNEQFF.

CDR3 sequence reads: CASCAVQGALNGYTF. The CDR3 DNA follows: TGTGCCAGCTGCGCCGTACAGGGGGCGCTTAATGGCTACACCTTC. The V gene is TRBV2, the J gene TRBJ1-2; 9 nucleotides align to TRBD1. CDR3 size: 15 residues. Per the germline V gene, CDR1 is SNHLY and CDR2 is FYNNEI. Trimming cost V 8 bases and J 6 bases; bases outside gene matches: 13.